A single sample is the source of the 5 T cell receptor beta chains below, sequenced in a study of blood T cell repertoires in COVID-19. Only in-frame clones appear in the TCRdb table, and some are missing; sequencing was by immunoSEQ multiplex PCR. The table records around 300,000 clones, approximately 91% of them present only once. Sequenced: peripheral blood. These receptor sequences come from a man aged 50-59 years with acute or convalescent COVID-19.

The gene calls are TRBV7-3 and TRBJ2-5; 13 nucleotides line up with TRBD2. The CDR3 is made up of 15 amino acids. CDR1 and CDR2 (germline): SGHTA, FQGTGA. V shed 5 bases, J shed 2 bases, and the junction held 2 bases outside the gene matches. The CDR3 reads CASSRGLAGQETQYF. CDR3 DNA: TGTGCCAGCAGCAGGGGACTAGCGGGGCAAGAGACCCAGTACTTC.

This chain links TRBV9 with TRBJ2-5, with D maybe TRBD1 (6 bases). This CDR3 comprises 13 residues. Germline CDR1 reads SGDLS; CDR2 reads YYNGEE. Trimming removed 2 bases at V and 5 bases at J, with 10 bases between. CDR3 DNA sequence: TGTGCCAGCAGCGTTCGGACAGACGAGACCCAGTACTTC. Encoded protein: CASSVRTDETQYF.

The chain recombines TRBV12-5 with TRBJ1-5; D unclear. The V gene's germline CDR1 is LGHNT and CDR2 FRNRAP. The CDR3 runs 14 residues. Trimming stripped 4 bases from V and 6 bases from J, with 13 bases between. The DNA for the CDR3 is TGTGCTAGTGGTTCAGCGGTGGGAAGTCAGCCCCAGCATTTT. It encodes CASGSAVGSQPQHF.

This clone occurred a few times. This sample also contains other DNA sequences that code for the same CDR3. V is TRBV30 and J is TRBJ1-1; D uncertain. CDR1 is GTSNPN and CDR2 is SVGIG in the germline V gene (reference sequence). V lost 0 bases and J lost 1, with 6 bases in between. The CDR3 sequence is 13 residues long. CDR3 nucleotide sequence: TGTGCCTGGAGTGTACGAGAGAACACTGAAGCTTTCTTT. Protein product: CAWSVRENTEAFF.

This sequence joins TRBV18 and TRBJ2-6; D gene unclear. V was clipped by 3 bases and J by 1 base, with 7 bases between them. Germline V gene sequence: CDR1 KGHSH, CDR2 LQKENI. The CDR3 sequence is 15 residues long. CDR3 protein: CASSPSRSGANVLTF. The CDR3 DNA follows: TGTGCCAGCTCACCCTCTAGATCTGGGGCCAACGTCCTGACTTTC.